Only a few counts were recorded for the clone carrying this TCR beta chain. TCRdb re-called the 5' RACE reads through MiXCR, storing one row per CDR3 protein. The profile covers 420,000 or so distinct CDR3 sequences, with 15% to 20% appearing a single time and less than 15% taken by the ten largest. The data belong to a study of identical twins. Germline V gene data show CDR1 as DFQATT and CDR2 as SNEGSKA (reference sequence). The CDR3 runs 15 residues. The junction had 12 bases not matched to a gene; V was cut back by 5 bases and J by 6 bases. The V call is TRBV20-1, the J call TRBJ1-1; 10 bases are a match to TRBD1. The sequencing input was naive T cells sorted from blood. This clonotype originated in a man aged 50 or older in good health. CDR3 bases: TGCAGTGCTGAAACCCCGGGACAGGGGACCTCTGAAGCTTTCTTT. Its translation is CSAETPGQGTSEAFF.